Shown below are 14 T cell receptor beta chains from a single sample sequenced in a study of blood T cell repertoires in COVID-19. The assay was immunoSEQ multiplex PCR, and TCRdb's table has in-frame clones only and misses some. The sample contains about 200,000 clones, around nine tenths of which appear only once. The sequencing sample was made of peripheral blood. Receptor source: a man between 18 and 35 years old with active or convalescent COVID-19.

In this sample, this clone turned up a few times. The chain combines TRBV4-2 with TRBJ2-5; 7 positions match TRBD2. V lost 1 base, J lost 2 bases, and 13 bases stayed unmatched. CDR3 size: 18 residues. Germline CDR1 LGHNA, CDR2 YNFKEQ. Written as DNA, the CDR3 is TGTGCCAGCAGCCAAGGATTAAGGGCGGGAGCGGGGCAAGAGACCCAGTACTTC. It yields the protein CASSQGLRAGAGQETQYF.

Only a few counts were recorded for this clone. The chain combines TRBV7-2 with TRBJ1-2; tentative D call: TRBD1 (5 bases). V lost 4 bases and J lost 0, with 12 bases in between. Looked up from germline, CDR1 is SGHTA and CDR2 is FQGNSA. The CDR3 is made up of 15 amino acids. DNA of the CDR3: TGTGCCAGCAGCTATGCAAGGACATCTAACTATGGCTACACCTTC. Protein sequence: CASSYARTSNYGYTF.

This clone has just a few counts. The rearrangement joins TRBV24-1 to TRBJ1-2; tentative D call: TRBD1 (6 bases). V shed 5 bases and J shed 4 bases, with 16 bases lying between them. The CDR3 spans 15 residues. Germline CDR1 reads KGHDR; CDR2 reads SFDVKD. The CDR3 DNA follows: TGTGCCACCAGTGTGGCAACAGGGAGTCCCTATGGCTACACCTTC. Its translation: CATSVATGSPYGYTF.

V gene TRBV29-1 combines with J gene TRBJ1-1, with 9 bases aligning to TRBD1. V was pared by 7 bases and J by 2 bases, with 5 bases of the junction left unmatched. This CDR3 spans 13 amino acids. Germline V gives CDR1 SQVTM, CDR2 ANQGSEA. This chain's CDR3 is CSGQTGGNTEAFF. The CDR3 nucleotides read TGCAGCGGTCAGACAGGGGGTAACACTGAAGCTTTCTTT.

This chain links TRBV7-9 with TRBJ1-2, with D tentatively TRBD1 (5 bases). The V end lost 3 bases, the J end lost 6 bases, and 14 bases lay between the germline ends. CDR1 and CDR2 (germline): SEHNR, FQNEAQ (reference sequence). The CDR3 is 14 amino acids. The CDR3 sequence: CASSFSGREDGYTF. The CDR3 nucleotides are TGTGCCAGCAGCTTCTCCGGCAGGGAAGATGGCTACACCTTC.

Only a few counts were recorded for this clone. The chain uses TRBV10-3 and TRBJ1-1; D uncertain. Between the trimmed V and J ends, which lost 8 bases and 2 bases, there was a span of 6 bases. The CDR3 is made up of 11 amino acids. The germline V gene has CDR1 ENHRY and CDR2 SYGVKD. For the CDR3, the DNA is TGTGCCATCTGGGCAAACACTGAAGCTTTCTTT. It translates to CAIWANTEAFF.

The rearrangement uses TRBV7-2 and TRBJ2-5, with 11 positions matching TRBD2. The CDR3 spans 14 residues. CDR1 is SGHTA, CDR2 FQGNSA, per germline. Trimming took 4 bases from V and 9 from J; bases not matched to a gene: 7. This CDR3 reads CASSSSGSGGAQYF. For the CDR3, the DNA is TGTGCCAGCAGCTCCAGCGGTAGCGGGGGGGCCCAGTACTTC.

The chain combines TRBV27 with TRBJ2-1, with 14 positions matching TRBD2. The CDR3 runs to 16 residues. Trimming took 5 bases from V and 4 from J; bases not matched to a gene: 4. Germline V lookup: CDR1 MNHEY, CDR2 SMNVEV (reference sequence). The CDR3 spells CASSPGLAGEYNEQFF. In nucleotides, the CDR3 is TGTGCCAGCAGTCCGGGACTAGCGGGAGAGTACAATGAGCAGTTCTTC.

This sequence joins TRBV7-2 and TRBJ1-5, with D perhaps matching TRBD1 (6 bases). The germline V gene has CDR1 SGHTA and CDR2 FQGNSA. CDR3 length equals 17 residues. V dropped 2 bases and J dropped 2 bases, with 16 bases sitting between them. The CDR3: CASSLSGGGFGNQPQHF. The CDR3 DNA sequence: TGTGCCAGCAGCTTATCTGGGGGCGGGTTCGGCAATCAGCCCCAGCATTTT.

The chain carries TRBV11-2 and TRBJ2-3; no firm D call. The CDR3 contains 13 residues. The germline V and J ends were trimmed by 1 base and 4 bases, with 6 bases remaining between them. Germline loops: CDR1 SGHAT, CDR2 FQNNGV. CDR3 sequence: CASSLGGADTQYF. DNA for the CDR3: TGTGCCAGCAGCTTAGGTGGAGCAGATACGCAGTATTTT.

This clone came up once. The CDR3 sequence: CASSGSGGPDTQYF. The CDR3, as DNA: TGTGCCAGCAGCGGTAGCGGGGGTCCAGATACGCAGTATTTT. The rearrangement joins TRBV5-4 to TRBJ2-3, with 9 bases that match TRBD2. This CDR3 region has 14 residues. Germline CDR1 SGHNT, CDR2 YYREEE (reference sequence). The V segment lost 4 bases and the J segment 4 bases; nucleotides outside the gene matches: 4.

This chain links TRBV7-6 with TRBJ2-7; TRBD1 aligns across 9 bases. In germline, CDR1 is SGHVS, CDR2 FNYEAQ. After removal of 4 bases from V and 6 bases from J, the junction contained 10 bases not matched to a gene. This CDR3 is built from 15 residues. The CDR3 protein is CASSSRQGVKGEQYF. CDR3 coding DNA: TGTGCCAGCAGCTCGCGACAGGGGGTGAAGGGCGAGCAGTACTTC.

The chain joins TRBV5-1 to TRBJ2-5; 8 bases agree with TRBD1. From germline, CDR1 is SGHRS and CDR2 YFSETQ. J was trimmed by 4 bases and V by 0 bases; bases with no gene match: 2. The CDR3 spans 14 residues. The CDR3, as DNA: TGCGCCAGCAGCTTGGCAACAGGGGGAGAGACCCAGTACTTC. Amino acids: CASSLATGGETQYF.

This clone was detected only once. V usage is TRBV4-1 and J usage is TRBJ1-1; 9 bases agree with TRBD1. Germline loops: CDR1 MGHRA, CDR2 YSYEKL. There are 16 residues in the CDR3. Trimming took 4 bases from V and 1 from J; bases not matched to a gene: 7. The DNA for the CDR3 is TGCGCCAGCAGCCCAACAGGGGGCGGTTGGAACACTGAAGCTTTCTTT. Translation gives CASSPTGGGWNTEAFF.